The 32 T cell receptor beta chains given below trace back to one sample, sequenced in a study of blood T cell repertoires in COVID-19. Clones were read by immunoSEQ multiplex PCR, and TCRdb kept only the in-frame ones, dropping some. This table holds under 300,000 clones, around 85% found once. Source material: peripheral blood. The receptor source for this set is a woman aged 60 to 75 with active or convalescent COVID-19.

The V and J genes are TRBV5-4 and TRBJ1-1; D unresolved. The germline V gene encodes CDR1 SGHNT and CDR2 YYREEE (reference sequence). The CDR3 is 14 amino acids. V was shortened by 4 bases and J by 0 bases, with 10 bases between the two germline ends. The CDR3 reads CASSPRTVNTEAFF. The CDR3 bases are TGTGCCAGCAGCCCTCGTACAGTGAACACTGAAGCTTTCTTT. The variable domain in full, with the rest retrieved from reference TRBV5-4 and TRBJ1-1, is ETGVTQSPTHLIKTRGQQVTLRCSSQSGHNTVSWYQQALGQGPQFIFQYYREEENGRGNFPPRFSGLQFPNYSSELNVNALELDDSALYLCASSPRTVNTEAFFGQGTRLTVV.

The chain has TRBV2 and TRBJ2-7; TRBD1 aligns across 9 bases. This CDR3 comprises 13 residues. V lost 6 bases and J lost 2; bases outside the gene matches: 2. In germline, CDR1 is SNHLY, CDR2 FYNNEI. CDR3 bases: TGTGCCAGCAGAAGACAGGGGGCCTACGAGCAGTACGTC. It is translated as CASRRQGAYEQYV.

The V call is TRBV19, the J call TRBJ1-3; TRBD1 might be the D (6 bases). Germline V gene sequence: CDR1 LNHDA, CDR2 SQIVND (reference sequence). V was pared by 4 bases and J by 2 bases, with 15 bases between. CDR3 length: 16 residues. As DNA, the CDR3 is TGTGCCAGTAGTAACTACAGACAGGCCGCTGGAAACACCATATATTTT. It codes for CASSNYRQAAGNTIYF.

This clone was recorded a few times. The rearrangement joins TRBV10-1 to TRBJ2-1; 10 bases are shared with TRBD2. The ends lost 1 base at V and 8 bases at J; junction bases unmatched: 8. This CDR3 is built from 16 residues. Germline V gene data show CDR1 as WNHNN and CDR2 as SYGVQD (reference sequence). This CDR3 reads CASSEWPAGGRDEQFF. The CDR3 DNA is TGCGCCAGCAGTGAGTGGCCAGCGGGGGGGCGGGATGAGCAGTTCTTC.

This clone was counted a single time. This chain connects TRBV28 to TRBJ1-4; no reliable D call. The CDR3 runs to 14 residues. CDR1 is MDHEN and CDR2 is SYDVKM in the germline V gene. V lost 6 bases to trimming and J lost 7 bases, with 15 bases between them. The CDR3 protein is CASSPITPSEKLFF. The CDR3 DNA reads TGTGCCAGCAGCCCCATAACTCCGAGTGAAAAACTGTTTTTT.

The genes are TRBV9 and TRBJ1-5; unclear D gene. Germline V gene sequence: CDR1 SGDLS, CDR2 YYNGEE. The CDR3 extends over 15 amino acids. The V end was cut by 3 bases, the J end by 0 bases, with 10 bases between. This chain's CDR3 is CASSAFTDSNQPQHF. The CDR3 nucleotides read TGTGCCAGCAGCGCCTTCACAGATAGCAATCAGCCCCAGCATTTT.

The chain couples TRBV2 to TRBJ1-1; TRBD1 agrees at 7 bases. Looked up from germline, CDR1 is SNHLY and CDR2 is FYNNEI. The J segment lost 0 bases and the V segment lost 7 bases, leaving 5 bases of the junction unmatched. This CDR3 is 14 amino acids long. The CDR3 nucleotides read TGTGCCAGCACCGCGGACAGGATGAACACTGAAGCTTTCTTT. It specifies CASTADRMNTEAFF.

The chain has TRBV2 and TRBJ1-6; 8 nucleotides match TRBD1. Unmatched junction bases numbered 7, after V lost 8 bases and J lost 10 bases. Germline CDR1 is SNHLY and CDR2 is FYNNEI. The CDR3 runs to 13 residues. The CDR3 sequence is CASETGESSPLHF. The CDR3 bases are TGTGCCAGCGAGACAGGGGAAAGCTCACCCCTCCACTTT. Drawing the rest from reference TRBV2 and TRBJ1-6, the complete variable domain is EPEVTQTPSHQVTQMGQEVILRCVPISNHLYFYWYRQILGQKVEFLVSFYNNEISEKSEIFDDQFSVERPDGSNFTLKIRSTKLEDSAMYFCASETGESSPLHFGNGTRLTVT.

This clone was seen only once. The chain couples TRBV6-6 to TRBJ2-7; D is perhaps TRBD1 (6 bases). The CDR3 runs to 14 residues. V was cut by 0 bases and J by 11 bases, with 17 bases left in between. Germline V gene lookup returns CDR1 MNHNY and CDR2 SVGAGI (reference sequence). CDR3 sequence: CASSYSHVDSLEYV. The CDR3 coding sequence is TGTGCCAGCAGTTACTCCCACGTGGACAGTCTTGAGTACGTC.

The V call is TRBV28, the J call TRBJ1-5, with D uncertain. The V end lost 3 bases, the J end lost 0 bases, and 9 bases lay between the germline ends. The CDR3 is made up of 15 amino acids. CDR1 MDHEN and CDR2 SYDVKM come from the germline V gene. DNA for the CDR3: TGTGCCAGCAGTTTTTTACAGATTAGCAATCAGCCCCAGCATTTT. Translation gives CASSFLQISNQPQHF.

The chain couples TRBV6-6 to TRBJ2-2; 11 nucleotides agree with TRBD2. V shed 5 bases, J shed 0 bases, and the junction held 5 bases outside the gene matches. This CDR3 region has 17 residues. Germline CDR1 reads MNHNY; CDR2 reads SVGAGI (reference sequence). The CDR3 bases are TGTGCCAGCAGTCCAAGTAGCGGGGGGGCGAACACCGGGGAGCTGTTTTTT. The encoded protein is CASSPSSGGANTGELFF.

The chain employs TRBV5-8 and TRBJ2-1; the D gene is possibly TRBD1 (6 bases). V lost 4 bases and J 4 bases, leaving 18 bases between the germline ends. Germline V CDR1 and CDR2: SGHTS, YDEGEE. This CDR3 comprises 16 residues. CDR3 in amino acids: CASSPETGHQYNEQFF. CDR3 coding DNA: TGTGCCAGCAGCCCGGAAACGGGACACCAATACAATGAGCAGTTCTTC.

This chain joins TRBV30 and TRBJ2-1, with 7 positions matching TRBD1. V shed 4 bases and J 8 bases; nucleotides not matched to a gene: 8. The CDR3 has 13 residues. Germline CDR1 is GTSNPN and CDR2 is SVGIG (reference sequence). DNA for the CDR3: TGTGCCTGGAACAGGGGAACCTTCCATGAGCAGTTCTTC. It translates to CAWNRGTFHEQFF.

J is TRBJ2-3 and V is TRBV4-2; 9 bases match TRBD2. The CDR3 runs 18 residues. Germline CDR1 is LGHNA and CDR2 is YNFKEQ. After removal of 0 bases from V and 1 base from J, the junction contained 8 bases not matched to a gene. The CDR3 sequence is CASSQELAGTIGTDTQYF. The CDR3 DNA is TGTGCCAGCAGCCAAGAGCTAGCGGGAACGATCGGCACAGATACGCAGTATTTT.

This chain connects TRBV11-3 to TRBJ2-1; a weak D match, TRBD1 (6 bases). The CDR3 has 17 amino acids. CDR1 SGHNT and CDR2 YENEEA come from the germline V gene. V was clipped by 0 bases and J by 0 bases, with 12 bases between them. CDR3 loop: CASSLDLPGASYNEQFF. CDR3 DNA: TGTGCCAGCAGCTTAGATCTCCCAGGGGCCTCCTACAATGAGCAGTTCTTC.

This chain uses TRBV6-4 with TRBJ1-1; no clear D. Germline V gives CDR1 MRHNA, CDR2 SNTAGT. The CDR3 is 15 amino acids. V was trimmed by 2 bases and J by 1 base, leaving 11 bases between them. CDR3 DNA sequence: TGTGCCAGCAGTGACGCCCGGGGAAAGAACACTGAAGCTTTCTTT. Translation gives CASSDARGKNTEAFF.

V usage is TRBV15 and J usage is TRBJ2-7; D gene ambiguous. This CDR3 spans 14 amino acids. Trimming took off 3 bases at V and 6 bases at J, with 15 bases between the two ends. Germline V lookup: CDR1 LNHNV, CDR2 YYDKDF (reference sequence). In DNA form, the CDR3 reads TGTGCCACCAGCAGGGGCCGCTCCGCTGGCGAGCAGTACGTC. Amino acids: CATSRGRSAGEQYV.

This rearrangement joins TRBV9 to TRBJ2-3; D might be TRBD1 (6 bases). Per germline, CDR1 SGDLS and CDR2 YYNGEE. V shed 4 bases and J shed 0 bases, with 24 bases lying between them. The CDR3 totals 19 residues. CDR3 nucleotide sequence: TGTGCCAGCAGCCCTCTCCGCCCACAGGGACGGTCTAGCACAGATACGCAGTATTTT. Translating gives CASSPLRPQGRSSTDTQYF.

This chain joins TRBV5-1 and TRBJ2-3; 11 bases are shared with TRBD2. V was pared by 4 bases and J by 2 bases, with 3 bases of the junction left unmatched. Germline V gene sequence: CDR1 SGHRS, CDR2 YFSETQ. There are 15 residues in the CDR3. The CDR3 bases are TGCGCCAGCAGCAAGGGACTAGCGGACACAGATACGCAGTATTTT. Encoded protein: CASSKGLADTDTQYF.

V is TRBV11-1 and J is TRBJ2-5, with 13 positions matching TRBD2. Per the germline V gene, CDR1 is SGHAT and CDR2 is FQDESV (reference sequence). CDR3 length equals 15 residues. V dropped 6 bases and J dropped 3; count of bases not matched to a gene: 4. This CDR3 is CASRLTSGGKETQYF. The DNA of the CDR3 is TGTGCCAGCAGACTGACTAGCGGGGGGAAAGAGACCCAGTACTTC.

This chain links TRBV5-1 with TRBJ1-6, with a weak D call TRBD1 (6 bases). The CDR3 has 14 residues. Germline-derived CDR1 and CDR2 are SGHRS and YFSETQ. V was shortened by 4 bases and J by 7 bases, with 12 bases between the two germline ends. This CDR3 is CASSMDSQNSPLHF. CDR3 bases: TGCGCCAGCAGCATGGACAGCCAAAATTCACCCCTCCACTTT.

This clone occurred a few times. The chain employs TRBV4-2 and TRBJ2-6; no firm D call. V lost 5 bases and J lost 0, with 8 bases in between. The CDR3 has 15 amino acids. Per the germline V gene, CDR1 is LGHNA and CDR2 is YNFKEQ. The CDR3 sequence: CASSATGSGANVLTF. The DNA for the CDR3 is TGTGCCAGCAGCGCCACGGGCTCTGGGGCCAACGTCCTGACTTTC.

V usage is TRBV28 and J usage is TRBJ1-2, with a possible D match to TRBD1 (5 bases). From germline, CDR1 is MDHEN and CDR2 SYDVKM. Trimming removed 4 bases from V and 2 bases from J, with 14 bases in between. This CDR3 contains 15 residues. The CDR3 spells CASSSRGEGNYGYTF. CDR3 nucleotides: TGTGCCAGCAGTTCCAGAGGGGAGGGAAACTATGGCTACACCTTC.

The CDR3 is CASSLPSGSPYNSPLHF. The CDR3, as DNA: TGTGCCAGCAGCTTACCATCGGGGTCTCCGTATAATTCACCCCTCCACTTT. V and J are TRBV11-2 and TRBJ1-6, with no clear D. V dropped 2 bases and J dropped 4 bases, with 15 bases sitting between them. There are 17 residues in the CDR3. The germline V gene encodes CDR1 SGHAT and CDR2 FQNNGV.

J is TRBJ1-1 and V is TRBV9; no definite D call. Germline assignment: CDR1 SGDLS and CDR2 YYNGEE. Trimming shortened V by 0 bases and J by 4 bases, and 10 bases separated the two germline ends. CDR3 size: 14 residues. In DNA, the CDR3 is TGTGCCAGCAGCGTAGGCCAGGAGGGCACTGAAGCTTTCTTT. Its translation: CASSVGQEGTEAFF.

The chain uses TRBV12-3 or TRBV12-4 and TRBJ2-3; no clear D. This CDR3 contains 12 residues. V was shortened by 6 bases and J by 0 bases, with 4 bases between the two germline ends. CDR3 coding DNA: TGTGCCAGCAGGGCTAGCACAGATACGCAGTATTTT. It yields the protein CASRASTDTQYF.

The V and J genes are TRBV11-2 and TRBJ1-2; tentatively, D is TRBD1 (5 bases). Between the trimmed V and J ends, which lost 4 bases and 4 bases, there was a span of 16 bases. The CDR3 length is 15 residues. The germline CDR1 and CDR2 sequences are SGHAT and FQNNGV. In DNA, the CDR3 is TGTGCCAGCAGCTCAGCTATGAACAGGTTCTATGGCTACACCTTC. It encodes CASSSAMNRFYGYTF.

The V gene is TRBV11-3, the J gene TRBJ1-1; D call uncertain. V lost 1 base, J lost 7 bases, and 16 bases lay in between. CDR1 SGHNT and CDR2 YENEEA come from the germline V gene. The CDR3 covers 15 residues. CDR3 region: CASSLAGFQSGEAFF. For the CDR3, the DNA is TGTGCCAGCAGCTTAGCCGGGTTCCAATCGGGTGAAGCTTTCTTT. The full variable domain, in which reference TRBV11-3 and TRBJ1-1 provide the parts outside the CDR3, is EAGVVQSPRYKIIEKKQPVAFWCNPISGHNTLYWYLQNLGQGPELLIRYENEEAVDDSQLPKDRFSAERLKGVDSTLKIQPAELGDSAVYLCASSLAGFQSGEAFFGQGTRLTVV.

The V gene is TRBV24-1, the J gene TRBJ2-5, with 7 bases aligning to TRBD1. V dropped 0 bases and J dropped 7; count of bases not matched to a gene: 13. The CDR3 has 17 residues. The germline gives CDR1 KGHDR, CDR2 SFDVKD. The CDR3 reads CATSDLDRTGVQGTQYF. In nucleotides, the CDR3 is TGTGCCACCAGTGATTTGGACCGTACAGGGGTACAGGGGACCCAGTACTTC.

The gene calls are TRBV5-1 and TRBJ2-7; 8 positions agree with TRBD2. The V segment lost 2 bases and the J segment 5 bases; nucleotides outside the gene matches: 15. The CDR3 has 17 residues. The germline CDR1 and CDR2 sequences are SGHRS and YFSETQ. The CDR3 protein is CASSFRSGSAGGDEQYF. For the CDR3, the DNA is TGCGCCAGCAGCTTCAGGTCAGGGTCGGCGGGAGGAGACGAGCAGTACTTC.

The chain has TRBV5-1 and TRBJ1-4; tentative D call: TRBD1 (5 bases). V was trimmed by 3 bases and J by 5 bases, leaving 17 bases between them. The CDR3 spans 16 residues. Germline values: CDR1 SGHRS, CDR2 YFSETQ. CDR3 sequence reads: CASSSTVSQANEKLFF. The CDR3 DNA reads TGCGCCAGCAGCTCGACAGTTTCACAGGCAAATGAAAAACTGTTTTTT.

CDR3 DNA: TGTGCCAGCAGTTTATCGACGGGGGTCAGGACTGAAGCTTTCTTT. Translating it yields CASSLSTGVRTEAFF. The chain joins TRBV27 to TRBJ1-1; D perhaps matches TRBD1 (5 bases). Trimming stripped 0 bases from V and 5 bases from J, with 13 bases between. Germline loops: CDR1 MNHEY, CDR2 SMNVEV (reference sequence). The CDR3 is 15 residues long.